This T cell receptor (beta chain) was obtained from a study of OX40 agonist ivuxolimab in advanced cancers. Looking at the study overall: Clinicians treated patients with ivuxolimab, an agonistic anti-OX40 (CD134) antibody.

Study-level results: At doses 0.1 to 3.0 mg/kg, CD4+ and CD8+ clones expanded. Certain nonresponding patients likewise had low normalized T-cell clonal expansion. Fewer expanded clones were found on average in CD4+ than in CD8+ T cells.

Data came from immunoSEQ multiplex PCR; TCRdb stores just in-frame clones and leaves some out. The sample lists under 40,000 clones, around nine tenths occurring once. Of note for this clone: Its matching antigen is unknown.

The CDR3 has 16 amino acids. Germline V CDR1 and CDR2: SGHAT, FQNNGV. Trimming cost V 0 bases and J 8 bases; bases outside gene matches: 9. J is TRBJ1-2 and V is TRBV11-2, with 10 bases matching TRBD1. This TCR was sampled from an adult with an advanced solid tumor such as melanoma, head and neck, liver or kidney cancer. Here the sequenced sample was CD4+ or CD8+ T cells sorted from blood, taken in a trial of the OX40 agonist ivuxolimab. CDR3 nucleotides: TGTGCCAGCAGCTTAGATCTCATTGGGACAGGGGAAGGCTACACCTTC. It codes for CASSLDLIGTGEGYTF.